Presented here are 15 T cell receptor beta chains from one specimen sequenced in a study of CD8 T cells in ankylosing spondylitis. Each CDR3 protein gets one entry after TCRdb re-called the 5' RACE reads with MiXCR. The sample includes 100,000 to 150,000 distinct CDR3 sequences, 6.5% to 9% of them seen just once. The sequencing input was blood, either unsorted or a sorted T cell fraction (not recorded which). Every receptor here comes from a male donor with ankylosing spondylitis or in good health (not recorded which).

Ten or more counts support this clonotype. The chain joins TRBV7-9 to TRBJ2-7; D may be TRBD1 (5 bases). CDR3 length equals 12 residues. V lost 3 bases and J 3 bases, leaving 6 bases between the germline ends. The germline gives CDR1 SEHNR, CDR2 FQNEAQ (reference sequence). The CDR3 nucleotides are TGTGCCAGCAGCTTTCAGGGCTACGAGCAGTACTTC. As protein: CASSFQGYEQYF.

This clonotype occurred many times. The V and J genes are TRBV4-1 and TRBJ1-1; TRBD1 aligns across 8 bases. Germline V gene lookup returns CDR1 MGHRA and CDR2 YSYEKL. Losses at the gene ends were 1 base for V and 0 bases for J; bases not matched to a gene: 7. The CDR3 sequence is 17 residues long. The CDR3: CASSQGLTGAMNTEAFF. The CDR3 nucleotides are TGCGCCAGCAGCCAAGGTTTGACAGGGGCCATGAACACTGAAGCTTTCTTT.

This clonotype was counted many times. The CDR3 coding sequence is TGCGCCAGCAGTCGGGAAGGGGGCGACGAAAAACTGTTTTTT. It specifies CASSREGGDEKLFF. The chain is built from TRBV5-1 and TRBJ1-4; the match to TRBD1 covers 7 bases. From germline, CDR1 is SGHRS and CDR2 YFSETQ. This CDR3 has 14 residues. J gave up 8 bases and V 5 bases, and 9 bases lay outside the gene matches.

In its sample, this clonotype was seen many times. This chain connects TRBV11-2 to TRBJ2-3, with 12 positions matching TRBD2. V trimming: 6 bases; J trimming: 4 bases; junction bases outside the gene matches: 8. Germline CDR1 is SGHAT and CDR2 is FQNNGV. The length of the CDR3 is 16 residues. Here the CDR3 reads CASSTNLAGGPDTQYF. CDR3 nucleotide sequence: TGTGCCAGCAGTACCAATCTAGCGGGGGGGCCAGATACGCAGTATTTT.

The CDR3: CASSGVRGGRKTQYF. For the CDR3, the DNA is TGTGCCAGCAGTGGAGTGCGCGGGGGGAGGAAGACCCAGTACTTC. V gene TRBV27 combines with J gene TRBJ2-5; 8 positions agree with TRBD2. Germline V lookup: CDR1 MNHEY, CDR2 SMNVEV (reference sequence). With V trimmed by 5 bases and J by 6 bases, 11 bases remained unmatched. This CDR3 is 15 amino acids long.

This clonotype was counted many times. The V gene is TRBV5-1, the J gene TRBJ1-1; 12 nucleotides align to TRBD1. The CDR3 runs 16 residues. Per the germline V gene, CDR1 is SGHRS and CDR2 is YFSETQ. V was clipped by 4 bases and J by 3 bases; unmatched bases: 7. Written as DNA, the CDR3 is TGCGCCAGCAGCCCCGGGACAGGGGGCGTGGACACTGAAGCTTTCTTT. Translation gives CASSPGTGGVDTEAFF.

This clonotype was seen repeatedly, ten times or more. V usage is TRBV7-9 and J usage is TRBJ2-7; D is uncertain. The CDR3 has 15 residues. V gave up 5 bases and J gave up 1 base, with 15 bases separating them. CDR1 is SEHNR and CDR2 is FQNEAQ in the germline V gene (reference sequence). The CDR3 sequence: CASSPYGPTSYEQYF. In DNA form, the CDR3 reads TGTGCCAGCAGCCCGTATGGACCTACATCCTACGAGCAGTACTTC.

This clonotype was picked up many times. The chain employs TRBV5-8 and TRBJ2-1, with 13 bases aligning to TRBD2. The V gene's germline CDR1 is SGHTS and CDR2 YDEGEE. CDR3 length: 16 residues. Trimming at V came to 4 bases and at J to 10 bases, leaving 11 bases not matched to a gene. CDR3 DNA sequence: TGTGCCAGCAGCCCGGGGACTAGCGGGAAAACAGAAGAGCAGTTCTTC. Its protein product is CASSPGTSGKTEEQFF. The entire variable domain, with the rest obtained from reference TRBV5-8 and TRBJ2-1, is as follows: EAGVTQSPTHLIKTRGQQATLRCSPISGHTSVYWYQQALGLGLQFLLWYDEGEERNRGNFPPRFSGRQFPNYSSELNVNALELEDSALYLCASSPGTSGKTEEQFFGPGTRLTVL.

The CDR3 DNA reads TGCGCCAGCAGTCTTGGCAATAACTATGGCTACACCTTC. Translated, it gives CASSLGNNYGYTF. The chain is built from TRBV5-1 and TRBJ1-2; D not certain. Deletions cut 5 bases from V and 1 base from J, with 9 bases between. In germline, CDR1 is SGHRS, CDR2 YFSETQ. The CDR3 runs 13 residues.

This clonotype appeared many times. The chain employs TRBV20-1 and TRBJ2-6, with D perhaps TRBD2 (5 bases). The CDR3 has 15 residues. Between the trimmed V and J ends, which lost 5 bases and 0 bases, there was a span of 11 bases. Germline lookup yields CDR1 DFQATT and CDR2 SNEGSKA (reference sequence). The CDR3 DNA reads TGCAGTGCTGACGAGGGAGCCTCTGGGGCCAACGTCCTGACTTTC. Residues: CSADEGASGANVLTF.

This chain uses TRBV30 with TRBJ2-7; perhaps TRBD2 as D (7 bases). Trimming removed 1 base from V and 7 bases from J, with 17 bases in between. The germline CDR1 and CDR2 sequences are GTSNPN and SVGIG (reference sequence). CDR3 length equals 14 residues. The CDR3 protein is CAWSALRGAGEQYF. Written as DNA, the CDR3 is TGTGCCTGGAGTGCCCTTCGGGGGGCTGGAGAGCAGTACTTC. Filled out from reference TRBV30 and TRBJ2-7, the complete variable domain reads SQTIHQWPATLVQPVGSPLSLECTVEGTSNPNLYWYRQAAGRGLQLLFYSVGIGQISSEVPQNLSASRPQDRQFILSSKKLLLSDSGFYLCAWSALRGAGEQYFGPGTRLTVT.

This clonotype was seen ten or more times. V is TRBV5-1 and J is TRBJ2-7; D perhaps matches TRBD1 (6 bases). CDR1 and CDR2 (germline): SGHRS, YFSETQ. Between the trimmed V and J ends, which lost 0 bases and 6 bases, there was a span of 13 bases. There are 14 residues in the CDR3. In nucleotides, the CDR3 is TGCGCCAGCAGCTTGGGGTGGGACACACCCGAGCAGTACTTC. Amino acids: CASSLGWDTPEQYF.

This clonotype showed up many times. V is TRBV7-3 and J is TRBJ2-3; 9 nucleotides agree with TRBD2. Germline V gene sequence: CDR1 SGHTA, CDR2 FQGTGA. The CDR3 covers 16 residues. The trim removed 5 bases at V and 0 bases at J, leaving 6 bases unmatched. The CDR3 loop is CASSLLAGLSTDTQYF. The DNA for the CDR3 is TGTGCCAGCAGCCTCCTAGCGGGGCTAAGCACAGATACGCAGTATTTT.

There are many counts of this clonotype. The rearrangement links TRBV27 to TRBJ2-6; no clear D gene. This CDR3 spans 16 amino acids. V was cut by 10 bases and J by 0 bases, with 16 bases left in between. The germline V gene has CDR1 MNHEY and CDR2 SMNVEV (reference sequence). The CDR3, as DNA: TGTGCCACCTCCGGACGCATCAGCTCTGGGGCCAACGTCCTGACTTTC. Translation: CATSGRISSGANVLTF.

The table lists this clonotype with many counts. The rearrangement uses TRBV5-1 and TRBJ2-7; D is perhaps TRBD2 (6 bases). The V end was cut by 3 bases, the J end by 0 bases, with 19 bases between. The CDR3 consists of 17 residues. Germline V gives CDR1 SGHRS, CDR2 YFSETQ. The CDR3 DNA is TGCGCCAGCAGCTGGGGGGTTTTGGACACTCACTCCTACGAGCAGTACTTC. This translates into CASSWGVLDTHSYEQYF.